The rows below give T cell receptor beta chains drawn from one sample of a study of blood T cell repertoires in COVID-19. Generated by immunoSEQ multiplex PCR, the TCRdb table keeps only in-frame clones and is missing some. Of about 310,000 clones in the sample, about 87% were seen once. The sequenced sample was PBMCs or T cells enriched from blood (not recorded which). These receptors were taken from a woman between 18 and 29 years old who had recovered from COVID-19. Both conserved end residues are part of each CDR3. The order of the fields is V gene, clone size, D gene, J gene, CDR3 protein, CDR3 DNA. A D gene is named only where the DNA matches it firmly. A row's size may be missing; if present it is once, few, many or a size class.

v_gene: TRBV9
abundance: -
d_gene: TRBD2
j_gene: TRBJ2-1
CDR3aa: CASSLGLGNNEQFF
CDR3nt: TGTGCCAGCAGCCTGGGACTAGGAAATAATGAGCAGTTCTTC

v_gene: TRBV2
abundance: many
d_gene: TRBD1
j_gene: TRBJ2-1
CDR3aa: CASSLQGRDEQFF
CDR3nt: TGTGCCAGCTCGTTACAGGGGCGAGATGAGCAGTTCTTC

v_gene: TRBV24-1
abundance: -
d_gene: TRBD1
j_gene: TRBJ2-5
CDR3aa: CATSEAGTGLETQYF
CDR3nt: TGTGCCACCAGTGAGGCCGGGACAGGGCTTGAGACCCAGTACTTC

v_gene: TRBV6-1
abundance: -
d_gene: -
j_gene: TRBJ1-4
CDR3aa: CASSEADRENEKLFF
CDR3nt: TGTGCCAGCAGTGAAGCAGACCGGGAAAATGAAAAACTGTTTTTT

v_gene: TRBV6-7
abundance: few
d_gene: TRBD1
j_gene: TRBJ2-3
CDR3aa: CASSRTGGGDTQYF
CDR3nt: TGTGCCAGCAGCCGCACAGGGGGCGGCGATACGCAGTATTTT

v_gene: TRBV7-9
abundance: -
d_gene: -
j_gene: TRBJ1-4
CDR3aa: CASSQQGVREKLFF
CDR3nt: TGTGCCAGCAGCCAACAGGGAGTCAGAGAAAAACTGTTTTTT

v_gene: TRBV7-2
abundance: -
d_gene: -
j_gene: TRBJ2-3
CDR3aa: CASSLAEGPGTDTQYF
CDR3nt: TGTGCCAGCAGCTTAGCGGAGGGCCCCGGAACAGATACGCAGTATTTT

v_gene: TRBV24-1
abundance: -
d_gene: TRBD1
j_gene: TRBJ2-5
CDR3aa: CATSDYTGTEKETQYF
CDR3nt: TGTGCCACCAGTGACTATACCGGGACAGAGAAAGAGACCCAGTACTTC

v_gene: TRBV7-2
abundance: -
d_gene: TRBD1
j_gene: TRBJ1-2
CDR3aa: CASSPRIQGDYGYTF
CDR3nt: TGTGCCAGCAGCCCAAGAATACAGGGGGACTATGGCTACACCTTC

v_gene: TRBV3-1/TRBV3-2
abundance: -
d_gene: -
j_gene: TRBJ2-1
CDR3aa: CASSQGPAEPRNEQFF
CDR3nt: TGTGCCAGCAGCCAAGGTCCAGCGGAGCCAAGGAATGAGCAGTTCTTC

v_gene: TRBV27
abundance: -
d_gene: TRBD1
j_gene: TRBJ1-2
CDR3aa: CASSFAGGTGFNYGYTF
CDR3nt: TGTGCCAGCAGTTTTGCAGGGGGAACTGGCTTTAACTATGGCTACACCTTC

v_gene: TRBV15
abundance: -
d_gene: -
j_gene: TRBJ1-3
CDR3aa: CATSRDLQASGNTIYF
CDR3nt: TGTGCCACCAGCAGAGATCTTCAGGCCTCTGGAAACACCATATATTTT

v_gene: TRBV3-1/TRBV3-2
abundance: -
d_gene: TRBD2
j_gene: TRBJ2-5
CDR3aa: CASSQDWGGMGETQYF
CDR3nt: TGTGCCAGCAGCCAAGATTGGGGAGGGATGGGAGAGACCCAGTACTTC

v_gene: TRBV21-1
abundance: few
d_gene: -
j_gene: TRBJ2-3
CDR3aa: CASSKGDTSDRPRADTQYF
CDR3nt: TGTGCCAGCAGCAAAGGGGATACTAGCGACCGTCCCCGGGCAGATACGCAGTATTTT

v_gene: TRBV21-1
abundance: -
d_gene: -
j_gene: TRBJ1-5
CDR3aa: CASSNVGKQGRLRDSNQPQHF
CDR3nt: TGTGCCAGCAGCAACGTAGGGAAACAGGGGAGACTTAGAGATAGCAATCAGCCCCAGCATTTT

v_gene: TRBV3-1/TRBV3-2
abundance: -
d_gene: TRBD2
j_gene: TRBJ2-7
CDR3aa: CASSQDTGRGEQYF
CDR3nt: TGTGCCAGCAGCCAAGATACCGGGAGGGGCGAGCAGTACTTC

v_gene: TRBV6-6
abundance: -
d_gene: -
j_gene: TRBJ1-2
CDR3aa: CASSYGAGSEGYTF
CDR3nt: TGTGCCAGCAGTTACGGGGCAGGGTCCGAGGGCTACACCTTC

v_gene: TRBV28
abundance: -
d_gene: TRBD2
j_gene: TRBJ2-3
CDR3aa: CAISLREGVTDTQYF
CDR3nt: TGTGCCATCAGCCTTCGGGAGGGAGTAACAGATACGCAGTATTTT

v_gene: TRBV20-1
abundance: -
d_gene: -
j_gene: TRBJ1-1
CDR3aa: CSATERNTEAFF
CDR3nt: TGCAGTGCTACTGAGAGGAACACTGAAGCTTTCTTT

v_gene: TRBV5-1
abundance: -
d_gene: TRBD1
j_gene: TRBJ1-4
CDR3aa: CASSWTGAEEKLFF
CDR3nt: TGCGCCAGCAGCTGGACAGGGGCCGAAGAAAAACTGTTTTTT

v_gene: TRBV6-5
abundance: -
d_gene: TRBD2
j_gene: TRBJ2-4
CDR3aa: CASRATSGGMYIQYF
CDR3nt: TGTGCCAGCAGAGCAACTAGCGGGGGGATGTACATTCAGTACTTC

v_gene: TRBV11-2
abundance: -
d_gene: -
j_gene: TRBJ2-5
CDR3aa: CASSLQGLGETQYF
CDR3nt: TGTGCCAGCAGCTTACAGGGTCTGGGGGAGACCCAGTACTTC

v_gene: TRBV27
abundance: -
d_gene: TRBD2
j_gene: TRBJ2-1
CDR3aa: CASRTLAGVYNEQFF
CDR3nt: TGTGCCAGCAGAACACTAGCGGGAGTTTACAATGAGCAGTTCTTC

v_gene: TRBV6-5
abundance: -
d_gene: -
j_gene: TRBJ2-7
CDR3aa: CASSYSGSGLYEQYF
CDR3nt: TGTGCCAGCAGTTACTCAGGATCAGGGTTATACGAGCAGTACTTC

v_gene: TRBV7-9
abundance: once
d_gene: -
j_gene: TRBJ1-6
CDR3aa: CASSLGRVNNSPLHF
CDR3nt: TGTGCCAGCAGCTTAGGCAGGGTGAATAATTCACCCCTCCACTTT

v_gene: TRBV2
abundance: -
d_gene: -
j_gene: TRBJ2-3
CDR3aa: CASTLTDTQYF
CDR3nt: TGTGCCAGCACCCTGACAGATACGCAGTATTTT

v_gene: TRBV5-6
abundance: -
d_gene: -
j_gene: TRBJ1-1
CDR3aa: CASSLGALFQAFF
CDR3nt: TGTGCCAGCAGCTTGGGGGCTTTGTTTCAAGCTTTCTTT

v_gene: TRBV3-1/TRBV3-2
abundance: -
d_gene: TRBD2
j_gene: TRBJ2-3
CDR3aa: CASSARGGIADTQYF
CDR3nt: TGTGCCAGCAGCGCGCGGGGGGGTATCGCAGATACGCAGTATTTT

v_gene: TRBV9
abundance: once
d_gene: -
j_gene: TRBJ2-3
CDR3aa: CASSLGSGPHPTDTQYF
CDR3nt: TGTGCCAGCAGTCTAGGGAGCGGACCCCACCCCACAGATACGCAGTATTTT

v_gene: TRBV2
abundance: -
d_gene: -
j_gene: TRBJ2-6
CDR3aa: CATEARRASGANVLTF
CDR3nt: TGTGCCACCGAGGCCCGGCGAGCGTCTGGGGCCAACGTCCTGACTTTC

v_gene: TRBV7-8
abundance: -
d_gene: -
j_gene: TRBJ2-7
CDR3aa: CASSFSGGRHEQYF
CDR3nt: TGTGCCAGCAGCTTTTCTGGTGGGAGGCATGAGCAGTACTTC

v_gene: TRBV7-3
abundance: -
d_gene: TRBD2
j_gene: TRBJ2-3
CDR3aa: CASSLRASGGTDTQYF
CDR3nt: TGTGCCAGCAGCTTAAGGGCTAGCGGGGGCACAGATACGCAGTATTTT

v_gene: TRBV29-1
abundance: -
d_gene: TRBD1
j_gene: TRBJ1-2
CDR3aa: CSVDRQGTAGGYTF
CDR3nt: TGCAGCGTTGACCGACAGGGGACGGCAGGTGGCTACACCTTC

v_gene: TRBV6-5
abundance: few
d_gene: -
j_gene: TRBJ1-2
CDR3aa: CASDSLPGLGYTF
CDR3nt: TGTGCCAGCGACAGCCTCCCGGGCCTGGGCTACACCTTC

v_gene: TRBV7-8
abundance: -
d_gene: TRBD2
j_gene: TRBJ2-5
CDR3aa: CASSPRTSGGVETQYF
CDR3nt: TGTGCCAGCAGCCCTAGGACTAGCGGGGGTGTAGAGACCCAGTACTTC

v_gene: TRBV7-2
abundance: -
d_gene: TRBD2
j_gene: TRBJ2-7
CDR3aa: CASSGTSGERRYEQYF
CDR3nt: TGTGCCAGCAGCGGGACTAGCGGAGAGCGTCGCTACGAGCAGTACTTC

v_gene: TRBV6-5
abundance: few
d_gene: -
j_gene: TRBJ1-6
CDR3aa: CASSYSQGERSPLHF
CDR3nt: TGTGCCAGCAGTTACTCGCAGGGCGAGCGTTCACCCCTCCACTTT

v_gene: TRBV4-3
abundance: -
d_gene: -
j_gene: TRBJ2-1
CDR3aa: CASSQDPEGPYNEQFF
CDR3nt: TGCGCCAGCAGCCAAGATCCGGAGGGGCCCTACAATGAGCAGTTCTTC

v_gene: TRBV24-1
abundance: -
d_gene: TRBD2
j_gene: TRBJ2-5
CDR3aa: CATSVSSGGQETQYF
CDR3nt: TGTGCCACCAGTGTTTCTAGCGGGGGGCAAGAGACCCAGTACTTC

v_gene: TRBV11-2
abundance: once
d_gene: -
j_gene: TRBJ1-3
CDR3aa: CASSLGYSAGNTIYF
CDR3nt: TGTGCCAGCAGCTTAGGATACTCTGCGGGAAACACCATATATTTT

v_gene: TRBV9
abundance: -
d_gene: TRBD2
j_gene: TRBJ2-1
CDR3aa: CASSVAASGMVDEQFF
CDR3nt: TGTGCCAGCAGCGTAGCGGCTAGCGGGATGGTCGATGAGCAGTTCTTC

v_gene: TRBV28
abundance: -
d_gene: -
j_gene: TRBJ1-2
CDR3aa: CASSLGGGVPPIDGYTF
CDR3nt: TGTGCCAGCAGTCTAGGGGGAGGGGTACCTCCCATCGATGGCTACACCTTC

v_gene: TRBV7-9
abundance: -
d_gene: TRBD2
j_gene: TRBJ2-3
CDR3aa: CASSSRLASADTQYF
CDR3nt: TGTGCCAGCAGTTCAAGACTAGCGTCGGCAGATACGCAGTATTTT

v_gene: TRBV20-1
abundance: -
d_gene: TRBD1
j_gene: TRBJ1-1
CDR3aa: CSASRPYRGNTEAFF
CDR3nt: TGCAGTGCTAGTCGCCCCTACAGGGGGAACACTGAAGCTTTCTTT

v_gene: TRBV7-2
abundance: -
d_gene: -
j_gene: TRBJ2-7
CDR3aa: CASSYGLNEQYF
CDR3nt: TGTGCCAGCAGCTACGGACTAAACGAGCAGTACTTC

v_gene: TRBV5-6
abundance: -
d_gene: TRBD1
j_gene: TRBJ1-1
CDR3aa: CASSNRDRVSEAFF
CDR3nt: TGTGCCAGCAGCAACCGGGACAGGGTGTCTGAAGCTTTCTTT